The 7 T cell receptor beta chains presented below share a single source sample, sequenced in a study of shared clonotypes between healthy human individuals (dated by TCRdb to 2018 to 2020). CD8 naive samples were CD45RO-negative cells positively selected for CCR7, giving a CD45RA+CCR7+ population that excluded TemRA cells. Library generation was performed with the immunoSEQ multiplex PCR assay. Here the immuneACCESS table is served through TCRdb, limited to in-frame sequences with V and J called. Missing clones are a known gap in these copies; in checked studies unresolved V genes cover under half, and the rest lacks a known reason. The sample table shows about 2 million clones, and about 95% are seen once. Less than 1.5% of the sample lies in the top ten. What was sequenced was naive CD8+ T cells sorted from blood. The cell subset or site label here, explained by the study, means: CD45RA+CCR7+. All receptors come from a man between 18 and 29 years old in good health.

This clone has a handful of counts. CDR3 residues: CASSPEVPEGDEQFF. CDR3 sequence (DNA): TGTGCCAGCAGCCCCGAAGTCCCCGAGGGGGATGAGCAGTTCTTC. V gene TRBV7-9 combines with J gene TRBJ2-1; possible D gene TRBD1, 6 bases. The germline CDR1 and CDR2 sequences are SEHNR and FQNEAQ (reference sequence). The CDR3 covers 15 residues. Trimming cost V 5 bases and J 8 bases, with 19 bases left between them.

The CDR3 reads CATGEGATYEQYF. CDR3 sequence (DNA): TGTGCCACAGGGGAGGGGGCGACCTACGAGCAGTACTTC. This chain connects TRBV6-5 to TRBJ2-7; D might be TRBD1 or TRBD2, each matching 7 bases. Germline V lookup: CDR1 MNHEY, CDR2 SVGAGI. The CDR3 spans 13 residues. The V end was cut by 10 bases, the J end by 2 bases, with 15 bases between.

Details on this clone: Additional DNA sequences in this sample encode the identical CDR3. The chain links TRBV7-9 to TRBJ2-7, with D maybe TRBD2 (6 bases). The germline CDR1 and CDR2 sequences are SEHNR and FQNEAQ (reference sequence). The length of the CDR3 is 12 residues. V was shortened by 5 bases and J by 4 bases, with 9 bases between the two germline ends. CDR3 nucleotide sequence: TGTGCCAGCAGCCCGGGGAGGTACGAGCAGTACTTC. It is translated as CASSPGRYEQYF.

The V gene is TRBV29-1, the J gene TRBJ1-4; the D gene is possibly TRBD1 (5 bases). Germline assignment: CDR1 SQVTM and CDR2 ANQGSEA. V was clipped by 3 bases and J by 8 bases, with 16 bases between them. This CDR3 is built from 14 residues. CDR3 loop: CSVEDQGREEKLFF. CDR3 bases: TGCAGCGTTGAGGATCAGGGTCGGGAGGAAAAACTGTTTTTT.

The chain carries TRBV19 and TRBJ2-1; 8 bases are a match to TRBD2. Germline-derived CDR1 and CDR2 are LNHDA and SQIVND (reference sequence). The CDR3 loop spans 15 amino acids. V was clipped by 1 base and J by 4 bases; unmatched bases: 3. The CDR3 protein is CASSIARGGYNEQFF. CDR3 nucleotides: TGTGCCAGTAGTATAGCTCGCGGGGGGTACAATGAGCAGTTCTTC.

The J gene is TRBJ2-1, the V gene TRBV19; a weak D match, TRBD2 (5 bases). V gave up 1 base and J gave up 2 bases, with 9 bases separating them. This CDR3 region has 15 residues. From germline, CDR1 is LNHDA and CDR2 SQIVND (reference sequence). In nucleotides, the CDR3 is TGTGCCAGTAGTATAGCAAGGACTCCCTACAATGAGCAGTTCTTC. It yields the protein CASSIARTPYNEQFF.

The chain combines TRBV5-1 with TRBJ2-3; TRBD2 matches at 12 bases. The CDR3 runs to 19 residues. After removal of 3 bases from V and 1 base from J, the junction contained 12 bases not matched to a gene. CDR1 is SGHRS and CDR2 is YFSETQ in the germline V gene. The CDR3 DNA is TGCGCCAGCAGCTCACCGTGGCTAGCGGGGGGGCGGGGCACAGATACGCAGTATTTT. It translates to CASSSPWLAGGRGTDTQYF.